In this sample, the clone carrying this TCR beta chain turned up a few times. Its antigen remains unidentified. Since all of the isolated RNA was reverse transcribed, expressed TCRB transcripts were what got sequenced. Using immunoSEQ multiplex PCR, the repertoire was profiled, and TCRdb retains in-frame clones only, with some absent. Of some 350,000 clones in the sample, 8% to 10% are singletons; the top ten hold over 0.45%. The source of the sample is a study of beta chain features in type 1 diabetes. Overall study findings and caveats: When Type 1 diabetes patients were examined, their TCRB CDR3s proved moderately but significantly shorter in all four CD4+ subsets.

The CDR3 runs 13 residues. The V end lost 3 bases, the J end lost 10 bases, and 12 bases lay between the germline ends. Germline V CDR1 and CDR2: MGHRA, YSYEKL. The chain carries TRBV4-1 and TRBJ1-4; tentatively, D is TRBD1 (5 bases). The receptor was derived from a man younger than 45 with type 1 diabetes. Sequenced sample: central memory CD4+ T cells from blood. The CDR3 DNA reads as TGCGCCAGCAGCCAGGCGACAGATGGAAAACTGTTTTTT. Its protein is CASSQATDGKLFF.